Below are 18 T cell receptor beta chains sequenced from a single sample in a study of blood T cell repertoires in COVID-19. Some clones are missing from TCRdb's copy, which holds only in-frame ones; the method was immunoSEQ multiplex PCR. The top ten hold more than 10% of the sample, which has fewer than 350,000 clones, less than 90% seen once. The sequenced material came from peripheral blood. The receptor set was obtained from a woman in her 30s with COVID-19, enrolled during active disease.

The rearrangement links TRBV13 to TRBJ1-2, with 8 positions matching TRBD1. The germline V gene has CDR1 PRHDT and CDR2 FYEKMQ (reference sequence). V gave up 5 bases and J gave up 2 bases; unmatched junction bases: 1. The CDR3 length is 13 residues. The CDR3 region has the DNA TGTGCCAGCAGCGGACAGGGCAACTATGGCTACACCTTC. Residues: CASSGQGNYGYTF. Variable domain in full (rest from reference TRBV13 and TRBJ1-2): AAGVIQSPRHLIKEKRETATLKCYPIPRHDTVYWYQQGPGQDPQFLISFYEKMQSDKGSIPDRFSAQQFSDYHSELNMSSLELGDSALYFCASSGQGNYGYTFGSGTRLTVV.

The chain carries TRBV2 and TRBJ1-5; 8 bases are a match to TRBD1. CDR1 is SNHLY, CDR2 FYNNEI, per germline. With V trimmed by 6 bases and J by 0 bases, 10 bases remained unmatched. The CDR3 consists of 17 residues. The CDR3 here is CASSKDRDPYSNQPQHF. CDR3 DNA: TGTGCCAGCAGCAAGGACAGGGACCCTTATAGCAATCAGCCCCAGCATTTT.

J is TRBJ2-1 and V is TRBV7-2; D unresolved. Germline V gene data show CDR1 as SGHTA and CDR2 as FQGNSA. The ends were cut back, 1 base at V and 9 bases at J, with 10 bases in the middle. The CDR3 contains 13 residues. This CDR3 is CASSLGFGGEQFF. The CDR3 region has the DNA TGTGCCAGCAGCTTAGGGTTCGGTGGTGAGCAGTTCTTC.

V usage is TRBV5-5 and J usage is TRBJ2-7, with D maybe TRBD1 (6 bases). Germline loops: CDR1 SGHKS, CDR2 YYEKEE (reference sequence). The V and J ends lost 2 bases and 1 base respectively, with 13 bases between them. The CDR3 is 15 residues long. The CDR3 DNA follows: TGTGCCAGCAGCTTAACACAGGGCCTTTCCTACGAGCAGTACTTC. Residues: CASSLTQGLSYEQYF.

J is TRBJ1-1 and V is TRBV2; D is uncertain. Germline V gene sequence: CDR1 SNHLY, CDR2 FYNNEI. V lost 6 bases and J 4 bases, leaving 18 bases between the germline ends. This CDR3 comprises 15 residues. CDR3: CASRGRARRSTEAFF. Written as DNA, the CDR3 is TGTGCCAGCAGGGGTCGGGCTCGGAGGTCCACTGAAGCTTTCTTT.

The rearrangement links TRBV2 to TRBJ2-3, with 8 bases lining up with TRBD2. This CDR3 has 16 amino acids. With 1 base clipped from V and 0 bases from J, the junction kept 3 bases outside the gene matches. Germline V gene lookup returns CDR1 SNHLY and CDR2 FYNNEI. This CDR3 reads CASSEVGGESTDTQYF. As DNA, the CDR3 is TGTGCCAGCAGTGAAGTCGGGGGGGAAAGCACAGATACGCAGTATTTT.

The CDR3 bases are TGTGCCAGCAGCCCCTGGACTAGCGGGGGGAATGAGCAGTTCTTC. Translated, it gives CASSPWTSGGNEQFF. The chain has TRBV3-1 (or the pseudogene TRBV3-2) and TRBJ2-1, with TRBD2 identical over 14 bases. This CDR3 comprises 15 residues. Germline-derived CDR1 and CDR2 are LGHDT and YNNKEL (reference sequence). With 4 bases clipped from V and 7 bases from J, the junction kept 3 bases outside the gene matches.

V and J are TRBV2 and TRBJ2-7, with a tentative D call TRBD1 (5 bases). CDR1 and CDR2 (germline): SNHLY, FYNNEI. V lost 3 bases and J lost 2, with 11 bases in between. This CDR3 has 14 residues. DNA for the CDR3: TGTGCCAGCAGTGAGCACGCAGGGACCTACGAGCAGTACTTC. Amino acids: CASSEHAGTYEQYF.

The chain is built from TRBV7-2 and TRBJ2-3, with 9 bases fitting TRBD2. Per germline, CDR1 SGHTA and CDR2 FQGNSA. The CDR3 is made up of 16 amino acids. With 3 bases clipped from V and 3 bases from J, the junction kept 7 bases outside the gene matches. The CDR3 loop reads CASSFSAGGRTDTQYF. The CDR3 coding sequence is TGTGCCAGCAGCTTCTCGGCGGGGGGGCGAACAGATACGCAGTATTTT.

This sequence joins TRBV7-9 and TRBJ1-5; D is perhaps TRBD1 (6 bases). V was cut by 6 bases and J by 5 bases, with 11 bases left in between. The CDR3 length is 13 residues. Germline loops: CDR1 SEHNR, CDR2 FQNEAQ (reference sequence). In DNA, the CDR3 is TGTGCCAGCAGTTCACAGGGAGATCAGCCCCAGCATTTT. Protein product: CASSSQGDQPQHF.

The CDR3 spells CASTPWANDQPQHF. CDR3 nucleotide sequence: TGTGCCAGCACCCCGTGGGCTAACGATCAGCCCCAGCATTTT. The chain couples TRBV6-5 to TRBJ1-5, with unresolved D. Germline-derived CDR1 and CDR2 are MNHEY and SVGAGI. The CDR3 covers 14 residues. V dropped 7 bases and J dropped 5 bases, with 15 bases sitting between them.

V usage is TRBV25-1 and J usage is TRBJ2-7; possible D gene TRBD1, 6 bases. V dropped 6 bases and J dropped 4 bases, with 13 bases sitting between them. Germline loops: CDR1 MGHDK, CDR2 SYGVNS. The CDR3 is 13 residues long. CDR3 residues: CASSSTQGYEQYF. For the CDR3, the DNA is TGTGCCAGCAGCTCGACCCAGGGGTACGAGCAGTACTTC.

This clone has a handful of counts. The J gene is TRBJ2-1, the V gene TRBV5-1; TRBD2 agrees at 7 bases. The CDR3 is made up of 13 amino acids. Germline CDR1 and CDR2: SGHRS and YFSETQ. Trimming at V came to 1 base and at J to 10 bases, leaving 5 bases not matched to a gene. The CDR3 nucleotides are TGCGCCAGCAGCTTGAAAGCGGGACGCGAGCAGTTCTTC. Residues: CASSLKAGREQFF.

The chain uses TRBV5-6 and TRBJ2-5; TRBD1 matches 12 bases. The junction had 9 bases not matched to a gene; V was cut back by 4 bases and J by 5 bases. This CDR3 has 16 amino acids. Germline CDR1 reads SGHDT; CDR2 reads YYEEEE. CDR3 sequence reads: CASSPGDRGQMETQYF. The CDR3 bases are TGTGCCAGCAGCCCCGGGGACAGGGGGCAGATGGAGACCCAGTACTTC.

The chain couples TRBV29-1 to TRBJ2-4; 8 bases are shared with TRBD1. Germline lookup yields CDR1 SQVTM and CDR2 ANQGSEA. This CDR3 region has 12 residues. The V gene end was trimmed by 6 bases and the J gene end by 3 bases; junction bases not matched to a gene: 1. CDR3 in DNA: TGCAGCGTGACAGGGGTCAAAAACATTCAGTACTTC. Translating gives CSVTGVKNIQYF.

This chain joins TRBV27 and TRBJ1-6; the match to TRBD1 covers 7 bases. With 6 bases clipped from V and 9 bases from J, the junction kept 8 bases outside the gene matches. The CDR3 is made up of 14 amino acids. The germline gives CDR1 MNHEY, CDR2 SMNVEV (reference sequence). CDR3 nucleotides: TGTGCCAGCAGCCCACAGGGGAAGGGTTCACCCCTCCACTTT. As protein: CASSPQGKGSPLHF.

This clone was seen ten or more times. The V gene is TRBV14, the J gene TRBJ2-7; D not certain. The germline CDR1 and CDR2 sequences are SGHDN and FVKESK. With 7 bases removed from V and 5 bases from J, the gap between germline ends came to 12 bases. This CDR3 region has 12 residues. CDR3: CASNRQSHEQYF. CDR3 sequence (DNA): TGTGCCAGCAATCGCCAGTCCCACGAGCAGTACTTC. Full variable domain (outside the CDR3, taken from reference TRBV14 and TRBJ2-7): EAGVTQFPSHSVIEKGQTVTLRCDPISGHDNLYWYRRVMGKEIKFLLHFVKESKQDESGMPNNRFLAERTGGTYSTLKVQPAELEDSGVYFCASNRQSHEQYFGPGTRLTVT.

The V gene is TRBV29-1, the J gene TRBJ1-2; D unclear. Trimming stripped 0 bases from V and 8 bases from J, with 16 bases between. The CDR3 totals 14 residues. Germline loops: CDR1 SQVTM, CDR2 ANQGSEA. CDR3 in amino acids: CSVEDQLGRPGYTF. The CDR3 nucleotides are TGCAGCGTTGAAGATCAACTTGGGAGACCGGGCTACACCTTC.